Listed below are T cell receptor beta chains from one sample, sequenced in a study of molecular identifiers for immune sequencing clone quantification. TCRdb itself ran the PCR reads through MiXCR, one entry per CDR3 protein. Found here are about 65,000 distinct CDR3 sequences, about 18% of them singletons; the top ten hold around 1.5%. The sequencing input was naive CD8+ T cells from blood, with Jurkat cell RNA spiked in. Source of these receptors: a human donor in good health. Some libraries in this study had Jurkat cell RNA spiked in. Both conserved end residues are part of each CDR3. D genes are given only for firm matches. Only some rows state a clone size, as once, few, many or a class for expanded clones.

D gene: -
V gene: TRBV15
J gene: TRBJ2-1
clone size: -
CDR3 protein: CATRTEYNEQFF
CDR3 DNA: TGTGCCACCAGAACAGAATACAATGAGCAGTTCTTC

D gene: -
V gene: TRBV29-1
J gene: TRBJ2-1
clone size: many
CDR3 protein: CSARGAGVGYNEQFF
CDR3 DNA: TGCAGCGCCCGGGGGGCGGGAGTAGGGTACAATGAGCAGTTCTTC

D gene: TRBD1
V gene: TRBV5-1
J gene: TRBJ1-4
clone size: many
CDR3 protein: CASSLGQGNEKLFF
CDR3 DNA: TGCGCCAGCAGCTTGGGACAGGGTAATGAAAAACTGTTTTTT

D gene: -
V gene: TRBV20-1
J gene: TRBJ1-6
clone size: -
CDR3 protein: CSARDRHQGLSNSPLYF
CDR3 DNA: TGCAGTGCTAGAGATCGTCATCAAGGACTGTCTAATTCACCCCTCTACTTT

D gene: -
V gene: TRBV2
J gene: TRBJ2-1
clone size: -
CDR3 protein: CASGHGSFDEQFF
CDR3 DNA: TGTGCCAGCGGTCACGGGAGCTTCGATGAGCAGTTCTTC

D gene: TRBD1
V gene: TRBV11-2
J gene: TRBJ2-5
clone size: few
CDR3 protein: CASSQQGADAGAPQYF
CDR3 DNA: TGTGCCAGCAGCCAGCAGGGGGCAGACGCTGGGGCCCCCCAGTACTTC

D gene: -
V gene: TRBV19
J gene: TRBJ2-5
clone size: many
CDR3 protein: CASRGLLEEETQYF
CDR3 DNA: TGTGCCAGTAGGGGACTTCTTGAAGAAGAGACCCAGTACTTC

D gene: TRBD1
V gene: TRBV5-6
J gene: TRBJ1-5
clone size: -
CDR3 protein: CASSHGQGDQPQHF
CDR3 DNA: TGTGCCAGCAGTCACGGGCAGGGGGATCAGCCCCAGCATTTT

D gene: -
V gene: TRBV7-9
J gene: TRBJ1-1
clone size: few
CDR3 protein: CASSSLQGTEAFF
CDR3 DNA: TGTGCCAGCAGCTCACTACAGGGAACTGAAGCTTTCTTT

D gene: -
V gene: TRBV19
J gene: TRBJ1-5
clone size: -
CDR3 protein: CASTLGNQPQHF
CDR3 DNA: TGTGCCAGTACCCTTGGGAATCAGCCCCAGCATTTT

D gene: TRBD1
V gene: TRBV6-6
J gene: TRBJ1-5
clone size: many
CDR3 protein: CASSYRTGHNQPQHF
CDR3 DNA: TGTGCCAGCAGTTACCGGACAGGCCACAATCAGCCCCAGCATTTT

D gene: -
V gene: TRBV7-9
J gene: TRBJ2-3
clone size: many
CDR3 protein: CASSTPAGITDTQYF
CDR3 DNA: TGTGCCAGCTCCACCCCGGCGGGGATCACAGATACGCAGTATTTT

D gene: -
V gene: TRBV13
J gene: TRBJ2-5
clone size: once
CDR3 protein: CASSLESSETQYF
CDR3 DNA: TGTGCCAGCAGCTTAGAGTCGAGTGAGACCCAGTACTTC

D gene: -
V gene: TRBV7-9
J gene: TRBJ2-7
clone size: many
CDR3 protein: CASSLVPSFGSYEQYF
CDR3 DNA: TGTGCCAGCAGCTTAGTGCCGAGCTTTGGCTCCTACGAGCAGTACTTC

D gene: -
V gene: TRBV19
J gene: TRBJ1-1
clone size: many
CDR3 protein: CASSIKGAGTEAFF
CDR3 DNA: TGTGCCAGTAGTATTAAGGGAGCGGGCACTGAAGCTTTCTTT

D gene: TRBD1
V gene: TRBV11-2
J gene: TRBJ2-5
clone size: few
CDR3 protein: CASSLGRTGRETLYF
CDR3 DNA: TGTGCCAGCAGCTTAGGCAGGACAGGGCGCGAGACCCTGTACTTC

D gene: TRBD1
V gene: TRBV19
J gene: TRBJ1-5
clone size: many
CDR3 protein: CASSLGSGGQPQHF
CDR3 DNA: TGTGCCAGTAGTCTTGGGTCAGGGGGCCAGCCCCAGCATTTT

D gene: -
V gene: TRBV12-3/TRBV12-4
J gene: TRBJ2-2
clone size: many
CDR3 protein: CASSPPGELFF
CDR3 DNA: TGTGCCAGCAGTCCTCCCGGGGAGCTGTTTTTT

D gene: TRBD1
V gene: TRBV2
J gene: TRBJ2-1
clone size: -
CDR3 protein: CASRTGGANEQFF
CDR3 DNA: TGTGCCAGCAGGACAGGGGGTGCCAATGAGCAGTTCTTC

D gene: TRBD2
V gene: TRBV12-3/TRBV12-4
J gene: TRBJ2-1
clone size: -
CDR3 protein: CASSAGLAESSYNEQFF
CDR3 DNA: TGTGCCAGCAGTGCGGGACTAGCGGAAAGCTCCTACAATGAGCAGTTCTTC

D gene: -
V gene: TRBV27
J gene: TRBJ1-5
clone size: many
CDR3 protein: CASSLGGGMAQPQHF
CDR3 DNA: TGTGCCAGCAGTTTAGGGGGGGGGATGGCTCAGCCCCAGCATTTT

D gene: -
V gene: TRBV20-1
J gene: TRBJ2-3
clone size: many
CDR3 protein: CSATPLRMGTDTQYF
CDR3 DNA: TGCAGTGCTACCCCCCTACGGATGGGCACAGATACGCAGTATTTT

D gene: TRBD1
V gene: TRBV28
J gene: TRBJ1-5
clone size: many
CDR3 protein: CASSHPGQGIDSNQPQHF
CDR3 DNA: TGTGCCAGCAGTCATCCGGGACAGGGGATCGATAGCAATCAGCCCCAGCATTTT

D gene: -
V gene: TRBV6-6
J gene: TRBJ2-7
clone size: many
CDR3 protein: CASSYFGGSYEQYF
CDR3 DNA: TGTGCCAGCAGTTACTTTGGGGGTTCCTACGAGCAGTACTTC

D gene: -
V gene: TRBV20-1
J gene: TRBJ2-3
clone size: many
CDR3 protein: CSARWGEDYTDTQYF
CDR3 DNA: TGCAGTGCTAGATGGGGGGAGGACTACACAGATACGCAGTATTTT

D gene: -
V gene: TRBV7-6
J gene: TRBJ1-1
clone size: -
CDR3 protein: CASSLAPGGNTEAFF
CDR3 DNA: TGTGCCAGCAGCTTAGCCCCGGGAGGTAACACTGAAGCTTTCTTT

D gene: -
V gene: TRBV7-9
J gene: TRBJ2-2
clone size: many
CDR3 protein: CASSLPPGELFF
CDR3 DNA: TGTGCCAGCAGCTTACCCCCCGGGGAGCTGTTTTTT

D gene: -
V gene: TRBV7-9
J gene: TRBJ2-7
clone size: many
CDR3 protein: CASSFAGAEQYF
CDR3 DNA: TGTGCCAGCAGCTTCGCGGGTGCCGAGCAGTACTTC

D gene: -
V gene: TRBV24-1
J gene: TRBJ2-1
clone size: few
CDR3 protein: CATSDFSTGIRSEQFF
CDR3 DNA: TGTGCCACCAGTGATTTTTCAACAGGGATAAGGAGTGAGCAGTTCTTC

D gene: TRBD1
V gene: TRBV7-9
J gene: TRBJ2-7
clone size: many
CDR3 protein: CASSSTRSTGSEQYF
CDR3 DNA: TGTGCCAGCAGTTCGACACGCTCGACAGGGAGCGAGCAGTACTTC

D gene: TRBD1
V gene: TRBV20-1
J gene: TRBJ1-2
clone size: many
CDR3 protein: CSADRVLNYGYTF
CDR3 DNA: TGCAGTGCTGACAGGGTACTCAATTATGGCTACACCTTC

D gene: TRBD1
V gene: TRBV29-1
J gene: TRBJ1-5
clone size: many
CDR3 protein: CSVDGQGRGNQPQHF
CDR3 DNA: TGCAGCGTTGATGGACAGGGGAGGGGCAATCAGCCCCAGCATTTT

D gene: -
V gene: TRBV5-1
J gene: TRBJ2-1
clone size: many
CDR3 protein: CASSLTGSSYNEQFF
CDR3 DNA: TGCGCCAGCAGCTTAACAGGGAGCTCCTACAATGAGCAGTTCTTC

D gene: -
V gene: TRBV27
J gene: TRBJ2-7
clone size: -
CDR3 protein: CASSLSMGYEQYF
CDR3 DNA: TGTGCCAGCAGTTTATCGATGGGGTACGAGCAGTACTTC

D gene: -
V gene: TRBV28
J gene: TRBJ2-7
clone size: many
CDR3 protein: CASSLAAYEQYF
CDR3 DNA: TGTGCCAGCAGTTTAGCGGCCTACGAGCAGTACTTC

D gene: -
V gene: TRBV15
J gene: TRBJ2-3
clone size: -
CDR3 protein: CATSRGVEESTDTQYF
CDR3 DNA: TGTGCCACCAGCAGGGGGGTTGAAGAAAGCACAGATACGCAGTATTTT

D gene: TRBD2
V gene: TRBV4-3
J gene: TRBJ2-3
clone size: many
CDR3 protein: CASSPIAGPTDTQYF
CDR3 DNA: TGCGCCAGCAGCCCTATAGCGGGACCGACAGATACGCAGTATTTT

D gene: -
V gene: TRBV7-9
J gene: TRBJ2-3
clone size: -
CDR3 protein: CAIFSPLTDTQYF
CDR3 DNA: TGTGCCATATTCTCTCCTCTCACAGATACGCAGTATTTC

D gene: -
V gene: TRBV28
J gene: TRBJ2-1
clone size: -
CDR3 protein: CASGLGLGNEQFF
CDR3 DNA: TGTGCCAGCGGTTTAGGGTTGGGCAATGAGCAGTTCTTC

D gene: -
V gene: TRBV14
J gene: TRBJ2-2
clone size: -
CDR3 protein: CASSQGRATGELFF
CDR3 DNA: TGTGCCAGCAGCCAGGGCAGGGCCACCGGGGAGCTGTTTTTT

D gene: TRBD2
V gene: TRBV6-2/TRBV6-3
J gene: TRBJ2-1
clone size: -
CDR3 protein: CASSYGTKANEQFF
CDR3 DNA: TGTGCCAGCAGTTATGGGACTAAAGCTAATGAGCAGTTCTTC

D gene: -
V gene: TRBV7-9
J gene: TRBJ2-7
clone size: many
CDR3 protein: CASSPSRTAGLEQYF
CDR3 DNA: TGTGCCAGCAGCCCCAGCCGAACAGCCGGTCTCGAGCAGTACTTC

D gene: TRBD2
V gene: TRBV4-1
J gene: TRBJ2-7
clone size: few
CDR3 protein: CASSQGRTSGNPYEQYF
CDR3 DNA: TGCGCCAGCAGCCAAGGGAGGACTAGCGGGAACCCGTACGAGCAGTACTTC

D gene: TRBD2
V gene: TRBV9
J gene: TRBJ2-1
clone size: -
CDR3 protein: CASSTRRAGENEQFF
CDR3 DNA: TGTGCCAGCAGCACCCGGAGGGCGGGAGAGAATGAGCAGTTCTTC

D gene: -
V gene: TRBV20-1
J gene: TRBJ2-2
clone size: -
CDR3 protein: CSARDPAGQTGELFF
CDR3 DNA: TGCAGTGCTAGAGATCCGGCAGGGCAAACCGGGGAGCTGTTTTTT

D gene: -
V gene: TRBV7-2
J gene: TRBJ1-1
clone size: many
CDR3 protein: CASSLVLLPGTEAFF
CDR3 DNA: TGTGCCAGCAGCTTAGTGCTACTTCCTGGCACTGAAGCTTTCTTT

D gene: -
V gene: TRBV9
J gene: TRBJ1-1
clone size: many
CDR3 protein: CASSVSDTEAFF
CDR3 DNA: TGTGCCAGCAGCGTCTCAGACACTGAAGCTTTCTTT

D gene: -
V gene: TRBV4-2
J gene: TRBJ2-7
clone size: many
CDR3 protein: CASSQDGTYEQYF
CDR3 DNA: TGTGCCAGCAGCCAAGATGGGACCTACGAGCAGTACTTC

D gene: TRBD1
V gene: TRBV19
J gene: TRBJ2-3
clone size: many
CDR3 protein: CASSPLGGSPADTQYF
CDR3 DNA: TGTGCCAGTAGTCCTCTAGGGGGCTCTCCTGCAGATACGCAGTATTTT

D gene: TRBD2
V gene: TRBV20-1
J gene: TRBJ2-3
clone size: many
CDR3 protein: CSAWILAISTDTQYF
CDR3 DNA: TGCAGTGCATGGATACTAGCGATCAGCACAGATACGCAGTATTTT

D gene: TRBD2
V gene: TRBV20-1
J gene: TRBJ2-7
clone size: many
CDR3 protein: CSARISGSLSYEQYF
CDR3 DNA: TGCAGTGCTAGGATTAGCGGGAGTCTTTCCTACGAGCAGTACTTC

D gene: TRBD2
V gene: TRBV5-4
J gene: TRBJ2-3
clone size: many
CDR3 protein: CASRKEAASGNSTDTQYF
CDR3 DNA: TGTGCCAGCAGAAAAGAAGCGGCTAGCGGAAATAGCACAGATACGCAGTATTTT

D gene: -
V gene: TRBV7-2
J gene: TRBJ2-3
clone size: many
CDR3 protein: CASSLRGTAFGGTVTDTQYF
CDR3 DNA: TGTGCCAGCAGCTTAAGGGGAACTGCTTTTGGCGGGACTGTCACAGATACGCAGTATTTT

D gene: -
V gene: TRBV4-3
J gene: TRBJ1-1
clone size: -
CDR3 protein: CASSSGGGRTNTEAFF
CDR3 DNA: TGCGCCAGCAGCTCAGGCGGGGGGCGAACGAACACTGAAGCTTTCTTT

D gene: -
V gene: TRBV29-1
J gene: TRBJ2-1
clone size: many
CDR3 protein: CSVEDPLASGNEQFF
CDR3 DNA: TGCAGCGTTGAAGATCCCCTAGCTTCGGGCAATGAGCAGTTCTTC